A single sample gave rise to the 13 T cell receptor beta chains below, sequenced in a study of PD-1 blockade in mismatch repair-deficient tumors. Here immunoSEQ multiplex PCR was the method, and the copy in TCRdb shows in-frame clones only, minus some. This table has fewer than 100,000 clones, about 84% appearing once. Sequencing used peripheral blood, obtained 12 weeks after starting pembrolizumab. The receptors stem from an adult with mismatch repair-deficient cancer.

The rearrangement links TRBV30 to TRBJ2-7; D is perhaps TRBD2 (6 bases). V was clipped by 2 bases and J by 4 bases, with 9 bases between them. The CDR3 spans 12 residues. Germline V lookup: CDR1 GTSNPN, CDR2 SVGIG (reference sequence). CDR3 region: CAWSRGGYEQYF. DNA for the CDR3: TGTGCCTGGAGTCGGGGAGGTTACGAGCAGTACTTC.

The chain employs TRBV6-5 and TRBJ1-4; a weak D match, TRBD1 (6 bases). The CDR3 length is 15 residues. Deletions cut 0 bases from V and 8 bases from J, with 13 bases between. The germline V gene has CDR1 MNHEY and CDR2 SVGAGI. CDR3 DNA sequence: TGTGCCAGCAGTTACTCGGGGACACGGCCCGAAAAACTGTTTTTT. As protein: CASSYSGTRPEKLFF.

The CDR3 DNA is TGTGCCAGCAGCTTCGACCCAGGAGCCGGAGCTTTCTTT. It translates to CASSFDPGAGAFF. J is TRBJ1-1 and V is TRBV7-9; no definite D call. CDR3 length equals 13 residues. The germline V gene has CDR1 SEHNR and CDR2 FQNEAQ (reference sequence). Trimming shortened V by 3 bases and J by 10 bases, and 15 bases separated the two germline ends.

The CDR3 loop is CASSLNSGYEQYF. The CDR3, as DNA: TGTGCCAGCAGTTTAAACTCAGGCTACGAGCAGTACTTC. The rearrangement uses TRBV27 and TRBJ2-7; no reliable D call. V lost 2 bases and J 3 bases, leaving 8 bases between the germline ends. Germline CDR1 MNHEY, CDR2 SMNVEV (reference sequence). This CDR3 spans 13 amino acids.

This chain links TRBV6-5 with TRBJ1-2, with TRBD1 matching over 8 bases. The CDR3 runs 15 residues. Germline CDR1 is MNHEY and CDR2 is SVGAGI. Unmatched junction bases numbered 9, after V lost 6 bases and J lost 3 bases. CDR3 region: CASRPSTGAYYGYTF. In DNA form, the CDR3 reads TGTGCCAGCAGACCTTCGACAGGGGCCTACTATGGCTACACCTTC.

V gene TRBV7-3 combines with J gene TRBJ2-3; D remains unclear. The CDR3 length is 15 residues. CDR1 SGHTA and CDR2 FQGTGA come from the germline V gene. Trimming took 0 bases from V and 2 from J, leaving 9 bases between them. CDR3 bases: TGTGCCAGCAGCTTAACGGGTACAGTCACAGATACGCAGTATTTT. It translates to CASSLTGTVTDTQYF.

This clone was seen a handful of times. The V gene is TRBV4-1, the J gene TRBJ1-3; D is uncertain. The ends were cut back, 0 bases at V and 7 bases at J, with 13 bases in the middle. The CDR3 spans 15 residues. In germline, CDR1 is MGHRA, CDR2 YSYEKL. This chain's CDR3 is CASSQDSGEVNTIYF. CDR3 in DNA: TGCGCCAGCAGCCAAGATTCCGGGGAAGTGAACACCATATATTTT.

The chain joins TRBV11-2 to TRBJ2-3, with 12 bases matching TRBD2. Germline assignment: CDR1 SGHAT and CDR2 FQNNGV. Losses at the gene ends were 2 bases for V and 4 bases for J; bases not matched to a gene: 4. This CDR3 is built from 16 residues. The CDR3 loop is CASSLLAGGASDTQYF. For the CDR3, the DNA is TGTGCCAGCAGCTTACTAGCGGGAGGGGCGTCAGATACGCAGTATTTT.

This chain joins TRBV21-1 and TRBJ2-7. TRBV21-1 is tagged as a pseudogene. This CDR3 region has 14 residues. CDR3 loop: CASSKLIPSYEQYF. CDR3 in DNA: TGTGCCAGCAGCAAACTGATCCCCTCCTACGAGCAGTACTTC.

The chain joins TRBV7-9 to TRBJ2-3; 13 nucleotides align to TRBD2. CDR3 length: 15 residues. V lost 5 bases to trimming and J lost 4 bases; unmatched junction nucleotides: 3. Per germline, CDR1 SEHNR and CDR2 FQNEAQ (reference sequence). The CDR3 region is CASSQTSGRSDTQYF. The DNA for the CDR3 is TGTGCCAGCAGCCAGACTAGCGGGAGGTCAGATACGCAGTATTTT.

The chain carries TRBV29-1 and TRBJ1-1; the D is unclear. The CDR3 covers 14 residues. V dropped 4 bases and J dropped 4 bases, with 16 bases sitting between them. CDR1 and CDR2 (germline): SQVTM, ANQGSEA. CDR3 bases: TGCAGCGTTGTTGGGCGGCTGGGTACCACTGAAGCTTTCTTT. Protein sequence: CSVVGRLGTTEAFF.

This clone appeared a single time. The J gene is TRBJ2-2, the V gene TRBV27, with 15 bases identical to TRBD2. From germline, CDR1 is MNHEY and CDR2 SMNVEV (reference sequence). The CDR3 is 17 residues long. The J segment lost 7 bases and the V segment lost 5 bases, leaving 8 bases of the junction unmatched. CDR3 in amino acids: CASSKGLAGGGVGELFF. In DNA form, the CDR3 reads TGTGCCAGCAGTAAGGGACTAGCGGGAGGCGGAGTCGGGGAGCTGTTTTTT.

The rearrangement joins TRBV7-2 to TRBJ2-5; the D is unclear. V was shortened by 1 base and J by 2 bases, with 11 bases between the two germline ends. Germline CDR1 and CDR2: SGHTA and FQGNSA. The CDR3 runs to 15 residues. Here the CDR3 reads CASSLGLKPQETQYF. DNA of the CDR3: TGTGCCAGCAGCTTAGGCTTAAAACCACAAGAGACCCAGTACTTC.